Detailed here is one TCR beta chain. Its antigen is not known. This CDR3 spans 16 amino acids. CDR1 and CDR2 (germline): SGHVS, FQNEAQ. Trimming removed 5 bases from V and 6 bases from J, with 19 bases in between. Vbeta (60) and Jbeta (13) primers were used in the PCR. Authors' methods: A follow-up analysis tallied about 80 million unique TCR beta chains, approximately 11 million shared. Sequenced by immunoSEQ multiplex PCR; TCRdb stores in-frame clones only, minus some. That table is the source of V, J and clone size, and D and trimming were worked out from the DNA. The table includes approximately 58,000 clones, 65% to 90% detected once. The source of the sample is a study of cytomegalovirus exposure and HLA in healthy donors. Study-level background: Most donors, about 77% of over 350 genotyped, fell in the Caucasian-associated ancestry cluster.

Findings and caveats of the study: A later analysis revealed that TCR association rates differed between HLA loci, peaking at DRB1 and bottoming out at HLA-C.

The chain has TRBV7-8 and TRBJ2-2; D is perhaps TRBD2 (5 bases). Sequenced sample: PBMCs. This clonotype was sampled from a man between 25 and 39 years old in good health and CMV-seronegative. CDR3 DNA sequence: TGTGCCAGCAGCCCTTACGAGGGATTGGTCTCCGGGGAGCTGTTTTTT. Amino acid sequence: CASSPYEGLVSGELFF.